This TCR beta chain was identified during a study of T-cell memory formation after mild COVID-19 (dated by TCRdb to 2020 to 2023). Describing the broader study: Most TCR sequence clusters were specific to one of the two donors. The cohort comprised two young, previously healthy adult volunteers, one female and one male. In two donors, T-cell clones that expanded and contracted after mild COVID-19 were tracked by sequencing TCRalpha and TCRbeta repertoires over time.

PBMCs were isolated by Ficoll-Paque density gradient centrifugation. With respect to this clonotype: Its antigen is currently not known. One base away there is no much larger clone; base qualities are not given.

Sequencing was performed on an Illumina NovaSeq 6000. TCRalpha and TCRbeta cDNA libraries were constructed by 5'RACE with constant-segment primers, with sample barcodes and unique molecular identifiers being introduced. Trizol reagent was used to extract RNA from every sample. Amplification of the libraries took two PCR steps, and the second step added a second sample barcode plus Illumina TruSeq adapters. Sequencing of libraries was performed on an Illumina NovaSeq with 2 x 150 bp paired-end reads. The authors' pipeline ran thus. With migec v1.2.7, reads were demultiplexed and then collapsed into UMI-guided consensus sequences. Using mixcr v2.1.11, UMI consensuses were aligned to TRA and TRB V and J templates and then assembled into clonotypes. Expanded or contracted clonotypes were those called significant by both edgeR and NoisET, with noise models trained on biological replicates. For edgeR calls, a false discovery rate-adjusted p below 0.01 and a log2 fold-change threshold of 1 were applied. As an exploratory analysis of dynamics, max-normalized trajectories of the 1000 most abundant clonotypes were examined with PCA combined with hierarchical clustering. The CD4 or CD8 phenotype of responding clones was assigned using the separately sequenced CD4+ and CD8+ repertoires. The raw public data were reprocessed by TCRdb itself: fastp quality trimming at Q25, MiXCR clonotype calling, in-frame beta chains only. Each record represents a unique CDR3 protein, reported with the most common genes and DNA among its rows. These V and J calls are TCRdb output, not the study's own analysis. Recorded for this sample are some 450,000 distinct CDR3 sequences; roughly 18% of them occurred a single time. The ten largest make up roughly a fifth of the sample.

For CDR1 and CDR2, the germline V gene lists SGDLS and YYNGEE. Trimming costs V 0 bases and J 5 bases, and their ends lie 14 bases apart. Including cysteine and phenylalanine, the CDR3 has 15 amino acids. The retained sequence is limited to the CDR3, 45 bases, with the frame set at the first base. Beyond this particular receptor, the publication reports: Clones contracting from day 15 to 85 had balanced CD4/CD8 phenotypes, while a second wave expanding from day 15 to 37 was biased towards CD4+. The study included only a couple of mild cases, and larger cohorts that include severe cases with pre-infection samples were judged to be necessary. Some responding clones were detected in pre-infection memory, which suggested that pre-existing cross-reactive memory T cells had joined the SARS-CoV-2 response. Contracting CD4+ clones appeared mostly in the CM and EM memory subsets, whereas CD8+ clones were enriched in EMRA. SARS-CoV-2 specificity of the second-wave clones peaking on day 37 was not confirmed.

The sequence joins TRBV9 to TRBJ1-1; the D gene is not confidently resolved. Material for sequencing was PBMCs or a T cell subset sorted from them (not recorded which). This receptor was obtained from a man younger than 35 who had mild COVID-19 (a few samples of this study predate the infection). The sample titles of this study are shuffled in the database, so cell type and time point are left out; the donor was told from shared clones. The CDR3 protein sequence reads: CASSVAGLPGTEAFF. The DNA reads TGTGCCAGCAGCGTAGCTGGGCTCCCTGGGACTGAAGCTTTCTTT.